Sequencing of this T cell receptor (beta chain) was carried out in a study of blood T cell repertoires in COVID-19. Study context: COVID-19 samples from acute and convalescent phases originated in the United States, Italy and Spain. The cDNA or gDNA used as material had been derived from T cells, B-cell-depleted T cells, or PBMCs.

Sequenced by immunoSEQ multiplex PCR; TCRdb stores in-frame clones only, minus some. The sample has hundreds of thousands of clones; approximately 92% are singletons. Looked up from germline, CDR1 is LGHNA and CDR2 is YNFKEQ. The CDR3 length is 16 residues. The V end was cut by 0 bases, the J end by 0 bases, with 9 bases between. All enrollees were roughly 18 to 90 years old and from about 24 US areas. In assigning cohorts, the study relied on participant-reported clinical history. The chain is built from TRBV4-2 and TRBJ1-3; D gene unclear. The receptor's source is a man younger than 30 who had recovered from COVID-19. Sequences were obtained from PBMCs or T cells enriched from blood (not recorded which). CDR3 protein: CASSQDRTDSGNTIYF. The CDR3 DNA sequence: TGTGCCAGCAGCCAAGATCGAACAGACTCTGGAAACACCATATATTTT.